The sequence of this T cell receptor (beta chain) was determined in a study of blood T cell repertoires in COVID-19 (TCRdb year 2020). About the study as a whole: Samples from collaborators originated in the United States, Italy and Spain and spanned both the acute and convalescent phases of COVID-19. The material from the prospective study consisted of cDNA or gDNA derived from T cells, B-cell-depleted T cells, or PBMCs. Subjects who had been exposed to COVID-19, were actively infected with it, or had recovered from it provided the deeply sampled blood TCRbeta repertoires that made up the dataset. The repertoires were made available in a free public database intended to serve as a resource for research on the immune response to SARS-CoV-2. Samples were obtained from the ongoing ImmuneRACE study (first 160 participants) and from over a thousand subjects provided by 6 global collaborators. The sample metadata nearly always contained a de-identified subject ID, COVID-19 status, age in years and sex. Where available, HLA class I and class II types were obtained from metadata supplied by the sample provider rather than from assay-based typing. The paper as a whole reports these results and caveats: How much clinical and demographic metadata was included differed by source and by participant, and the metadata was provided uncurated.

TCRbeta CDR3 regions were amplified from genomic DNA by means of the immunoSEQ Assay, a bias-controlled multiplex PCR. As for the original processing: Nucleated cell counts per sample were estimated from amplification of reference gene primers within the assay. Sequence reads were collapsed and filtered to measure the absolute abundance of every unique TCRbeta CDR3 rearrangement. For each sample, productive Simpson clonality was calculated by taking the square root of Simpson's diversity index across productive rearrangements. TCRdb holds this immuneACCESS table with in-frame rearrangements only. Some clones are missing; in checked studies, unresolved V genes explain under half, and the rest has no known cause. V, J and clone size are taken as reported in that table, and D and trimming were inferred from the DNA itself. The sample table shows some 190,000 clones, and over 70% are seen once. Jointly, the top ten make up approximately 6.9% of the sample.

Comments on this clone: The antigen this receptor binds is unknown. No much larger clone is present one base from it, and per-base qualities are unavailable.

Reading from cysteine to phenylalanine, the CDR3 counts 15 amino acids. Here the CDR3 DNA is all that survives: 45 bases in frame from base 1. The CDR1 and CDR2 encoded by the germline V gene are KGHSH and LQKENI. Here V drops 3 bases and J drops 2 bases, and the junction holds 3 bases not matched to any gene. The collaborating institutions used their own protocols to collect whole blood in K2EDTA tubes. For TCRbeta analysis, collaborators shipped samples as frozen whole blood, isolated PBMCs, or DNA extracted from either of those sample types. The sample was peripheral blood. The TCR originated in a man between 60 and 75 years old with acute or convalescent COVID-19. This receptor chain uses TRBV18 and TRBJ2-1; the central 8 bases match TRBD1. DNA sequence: TGTGCCAGCTCACCTGTCAGGGGGCCCTACAATGAGCAGTTCTTC. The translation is CASSPVRGPYNEQFF. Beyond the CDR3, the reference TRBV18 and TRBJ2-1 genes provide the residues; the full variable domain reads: NAGVMQNPRHLVRRRGQEARLRCSPMKGHSHVYWYRQLPEEGLKFMVYLQKENIIDESGMPKERFSAEFPKEGPSILRIQQVVRGDSAAYFCASSPVRGPYNEQFFGPGTRLTVL.